The 19 T cell receptor beta chains presented below share a single source sample, sequenced in a study of cytomegalovirus exposure and HLA in healthy donors. Primers: 60 Vbeta forward and 13 Jbeta reverse. Using immunoSEQ multiplex PCR, the repertoire was profiled, and TCRdb retains in-frame clones only, with some absent. There are about 150,000 clones in the sample, with about 1.7% held by the top ten. Specimen: PBMCs. The receptor source for this set is a woman aged 45 to 65 in good health and CMV-seronegative.

This chain links TRBV18 with TRBJ2-7; 11 nucleotides line up with TRBD2. The CDR3 loop spans 15 amino acids. The V and J ends lost 5 bases and 2 bases, in that order; junction bases with no gene match: 5. Per germline, CDR1 KGHSH and CDR2 LQKENI. The CDR3 reads CASSAASGGPYEQYF. CDR3 DNA: TGTGCCAGCTCAGCGGCTAGCGGGGGGCCCTACGAGCAGTACTTC.

The chain has TRBV6-1 and TRBJ2-5; no reliable D call. This CDR3 is 12 amino acids long. V shed 4 bases and J shed 0 bases, with 3 bases lying between them. Germline CDR1 MNHNS, CDR2 SASEGT. The CDR3 nucleotides are TGTGCCAGCAGTGCCAACCAAGAGACCCAGTACTTC. It codes for CASSANQETQYF.

The chain couples TRBV5-1 to TRBJ2-4, with D possibly TRBD2 on 6 matching bases. The V and J ends lost 0 bases and 0 bases respectively, with 7 bases between them. CDR1 is SGHRS and CDR2 is YFSETQ in the germline V gene. CDR3 size: 15 residues. CDR3 sequence (DNA): TGCGCCAGCAGCTTGGACGGGGGAGCCAAAAACATTCAGTACTTC. Protein sequence: CASSLDGGAKNIQYF. Drawing the rest from reference TRBV5-1 and TRBJ2-4, the complete variable domain is KAGVTQTPRYLIKTRGQQVTLSCSPISGHRSVSWYQQTPGQGLQFLFEYFSETQRNKGNFPGRFSGRQFSNSRSEMNVSTLELGDSALYLCASSLDGGAKNIQYFGAGTRLSVL.

V is TRBV28 and J is TRBJ2-7; D possibly corresponds to TRBD2 (5 bases). V lost 6 bases and J lost 2, with 8 bases in between. The V gene's germline CDR1 is MDHEN and CDR2 SYDVKM. This CDR3 has 12 residues. The CDR3 is CASSSGTYEQYF. The DNA of the CDR3 is TGTGCCAGCAGCTCCGGGACCTACGAGCAGTACTTC.

The chain has TRBV30 and TRBJ1-2; 8 bases map to TRBD1. Germline CDR1 and CDR2: GTSNPN and SVGIG (reference sequence). The junction had 11 bases not matched to a gene; V was cut back by 3 bases and J by 8 bases. The CDR3 extends over 14 amino acids. CDR3 sequence: CAWSHGTGSRGYTF. The CDR3 DNA is TGTGCCTGGAGCCACGGGACAGGTTCACGCGGCTACACCTTC.

CDR3 sequence reads: CASSARDFGGYTF. CDR3 in DNA: TGTGCCAGCAGCGCCCGGGACTTCGGTGGCTACACCTTC. The chain carries TRBV7-8 and TRBJ1-2, with D possibly being TRBD1 (5 bases). The CDR3 has 13 residues. V lost 5 bases and J 7 bases, leaving 14 bases between the germline ends. The germline CDR1 and CDR2 sequences are SGHVS and FQNEAQ.

V usage is TRBV9 and J usage is TRBJ1-1; no definite D call. V was cut by 0 bases and J by 0 bases, with 3 bases left in between. CDR1 and CDR2 (germline): SGDLS, YYNGEE. This CDR3 has 13 amino acids. CDR3 in amino acids: CASSVDMNTEAFF. The CDR3 coding sequence is TGTGCCAGCAGCGTAGACATGAACACTGAAGCTTTCTTT.

J is TRBJ1-5 and V is TRBV7-8; weak D call: TRBD1 (5 bases). The CDR3 runs 14 residues. CDR1 and CDR2 (germline): SGHVS, FQNEAQ. Deletions cut 3 bases from V and 5 bases from J, with 11 bases between. CDR3 sequence: CASSFGAGDQPQHF. The CDR3 DNA is TGTGCCAGCAGCTTTGGGGCAGGAGATCAGCCCCAGCATTTT.

This rearrangement joins TRBV30 to TRBJ1-5; no firm D call. The V gene's germline CDR1 is GTSNPN and CDR2 SVGIG (reference sequence). V was trimmed by 4 bases and J by 2 bases, leaving 12 bases between them. CDR3 size: 14 residues. The CDR3 spells CAWNPGVGNQPQHF. The CDR3, as DNA: TGTGCCTGGAATCCGGGAGTTGGCAATCAGCCCCAGCATTTT.

The chain recombines TRBV4-1 with TRBJ1-5, with a weak D call TRBD1 (5 bases). V lost 1 base, J lost 4 bases, and 11 bases lay in between. This CDR3 contains 15 residues. Germline lookup yields CDR1 MGHRA and CDR2 YSYEKL. The CDR3 here is CASSQGGGRNQPQHF. The CDR3 DNA reads TGCGCCAGCAGCCAAGGGGGGGGACGGAATCAGCCCCAGCATTTT.

The chain combines TRBV28 with TRBJ2-1; 7 bases are shared with TRBD2. The V and J ends lost 6 bases and 4 bases, in that order; junction bases with no gene match: 9. The CDR3 is made up of 15 amino acids. CDR1 and CDR2 from the germline V gene are MDHEN and SYDVKM. The CDR3 sequence: CASRLPGGVYNEQFF. For the CDR3, the DNA is TGTGCCAGCAGGTTGCCGGGAGGTGTATACAATGAGCAGTTCTTC.

The chain carries TRBV10-3 and TRBJ2-7, with D perhaps TRBD1 (5 bases). Germline CDR1 ENHRY, CDR2 SYGVKD. V lost 4 bases, J lost 4 bases, and 17 bases lay in between. CDR3 length: 15 amino acids. CDR3 protein: CAISGLRSGLYEQYF. DNA for the CDR3: TGTGCCATCAGTGGCCTTAGGTCAGGGTTGTACGAGCAGTACTTC.

V usage is TRBV4-1 and J usage is TRBJ2-7; no clear D gene. This CDR3 is 16 amino acids long. Per germline, CDR1 MGHRA and CDR2 YSYEKL. Trimming removed 0 bases from V and 1 base from J, with 13 bases in between. This chain's CDR3 is CASSQDGGSSSYEQYF. CDR3 bases: TGCGCCAGCAGCCAAGATGGCGGCAGCAGTTCCTACGAGCAGTACTTC.

J is TRBJ2-3 and V is TRBV7-9; D is perhaps TRBD2 (6 bases). The germline V gene encodes CDR1 SEHNR and CDR2 FQNEAQ (reference sequence). Trimming cost V 7 bases and J 2 bases, with 16 bases left between them. The CDR3 spans 15 residues. The chain's CDR3 is CASTRSGLYTDTQYF. The CDR3 bases are TGTGCCAGCACCCGGAGCGGGCTCTACACAGATACGCAGTATTTT.

V gene TRBV9 combines with J gene TRBJ2-1; a weak D match, TRBD2 (6 bases). V was cut by 4 bases and J by 0 bases, with 14 bases left in between. The CDR3 runs to 16 residues. The germline V gene has CDR1 SGDLS and CDR2 YYNGEE. CDR3 bases: TGTGCCAGCAGCCTCCTCGGGGAGGCCTCCTACAATGAGCAGTTCTTC. Protein sequence: CASSLLGEASYNEQFF.

This sequence joins TRBV9 and TRBJ1-2, with 8 bases aligning to TRBD1. CDR1 and CDR2 from the germline V gene are SGDLS and YYNGEE. The CDR3 sequence is 15 residues long. Trimming cost V 0 bases and J 4 bases; bases outside gene matches: 5. The CDR3 sequence is CASSVGGQGSYGYTF. CDR3 in DNA: TGTGCCAGCAGCGTAGGAGGACAGGGCAGCTATGGCTACACCTTC.

V gene TRBV5-1 combines with J gene TRBJ1-1; D is uncertain. CDR1 is SGHRS, CDR2 YFSETQ, per germline. V lost 4 bases and J lost 0, with 7 bases in between. The CDR3 runs 13 residues. CDR3 sequence reads: CASSEQLNTEAFF. In DNA, the CDR3 is TGCGCCAGCAGCGAGCAATTGAACACTGAAGCTTTCTTT.

V is TRBV28 and J is TRBJ1-2; TRBD1 agrees at 9 bases. Per the germline V gene, CDR1 is MDHEN and CDR2 is SYDVKM. This CDR3 comprises 14 residues. V lost 6 bases, J lost 8 bases, and 10 bases stayed unmatched. The CDR3 loop is CASSYEDRGRGYTF. The DNA of the CDR3 is TGTGCCAGCAGCTACGAGGACAGGGGAAGAGGCTACACCTTC.

This sequence joins TRBV2 and TRBJ1-5; 9 bases match TRBD1. Germline CDR1 is SNHLY and CDR2 is FYNNEI. This CDR3 has 14 residues. Trimming cost V 11 bases and J 2 bases; bases outside gene matches: 7. The CDR3 sequence is CASSWTGGNQPQHF. CDR3 nucleotide sequence: TGTGCCTCTAGTTGGACAGGGGGCAATCAGCCCCAGCATTTT.